This T cell receptor (beta chain) is from a study of control samples from healthy donors and cancer patients. Here immunoSEQ multiplex PCR was the method, and the copy in TCRdb shows in-frame clones only, minus some. Of 90,000 to 130,000 clones listed, around nine tenths are singletons. In its sample, this clone was seen a few times. CDR3 length: 15 amino acids. CDR1 MDHEN and CDR2 SYDVKM come from the germline V gene. Trimming removed 6 bases from V and 7 bases from J, with 21 bases in between. The V call is TRBV28, the J call TRBJ1-1; D is uncertain. The receptor was isolated from a woman aged 55-70 years with lung cancer. The sequenced sample was PBMCs. The CDR3 DNA reads TGTGCCAGCAGCTCACGGGCGGCGGGGAAGGGTGAAGCTTTCTTT. It translates to CASSSRAAGKGEAFF.